This TCR beta chain was sequenced for a study of beta chain features in type 1 diabetes. Looked up from germline, CDR1 is GTSNPN and CDR2 is SVGIG (reference sequence). The length of the CDR3 is 14 residues. The J segment lost 5 bases and the V segment lost 1 base, leaving 6 bases of the junction unmatched. Every bit of the isolated RNA underwent reverse transcription, so sequencing read expressed TCRB transcripts. Produced via immunoSEQ multiplex PCR; TCRdb's table is partial and in-frame only. The sample consists of hundreds of thousands of clones, around 9.7% of them appearing once. As for this clone: Its antigen is undetermined.

Study-level findings and limits: Across all four CD4+ subsets, people with type 1 diabetes showed modestly shorter TCRB CDR3s.

The receptor was isolated from a man younger than 40 with type 1 diabetes. What was sequenced was central memory CD4+ T cells from blood. This chain links TRBV30 with TRBJ1-2, with 8 nucleotides matching TRBD1. CDR3: CAWSAHRGDYGYTF. The CDR3 DNA sequence: TGTGCCTGGAGTGCCCACAGGGGGGATTATGGCTACACCTTC.